This T cell receptor beta chain is from a study of shared clonotypes between healthy human individuals. Findings of the study overall: Clonotype sharing among donors was expected to depend on sequencing depth. Compared with memory subsets, naive subsets generally had larger estimated richness.

Notes on this clone: As yet, its antigen is unknown.

A CD45RA+ naive subset and a CD45RA-negative memory subset were split from CD4+ cells. The CDR3 covers 13 residues. Trimming cost V 4 bases and J 5 bases; bases outside gene matches: 1. Per the germline V gene, CDR1 is SGHVS and CDR2 is FNYEAQ. Data came from immunoSEQ multiplex PCR; TCRdb stores just in-frame clones and leaves some out. The sample consists of roughly 2.6 million clones, approximately 90% of them appearing once. This clonotype was sampled from a young man in good health. The chain joins TRBV7-6 to TRBJ2-2, with 7 positions matching TRBD2. Source material: naive CD4+ T cells sorted from blood. Subset noted: CD45RA+ positively selected. The CDR3 coding sequence is TGTGCCAGCAGCTGGGGGGGGACCGGGGAGCTGTTTTTT. Protein product: CASSWGGTGELFF.